This TCR beta chain came from a study of post-analysis software for immune sequencing data. The sample holds a few counts of this clonotype. Antigen specificity is unknown. Unique molecular identifiers had been added to the TCR beta cDNA libraries. A single record per CDR3 protein comes from TCRdb applying MiXCR to the PCR reads. This sample yields roughly 400,000 distinct CDR3 sequences, of which 39% are seen a single time; approximately 7.1% belongs to the top ten. Study-level findings and limits: Roughly 5 TRBV segments were significantly more frequent in patients than in controls. TRBV5-6, TRBV5-1 and TRBV20-1 were among these segments.

V lost 4 bases to trimming and J lost 2 bases; unmatched junction nucleotides: 2. The CDR3 runs 15 residues. Germline CDR1 and CDR2: MNHEY and SMNVEV (reference sequence). The TCR sequence derives from a girl aged 2-9 years with multiple sclerosis. The sample comprised blood. V usage is TRBV27 and J usage is TRBJ2-1; 10 bases line up with TRBD1. The CDR3 loop is CASSWDRGPYNEQFF. The CDR3 DNA sequence: TGTGCCAGCAGTTGGGACAGGGGCCCCTACAATGAGCAGTTCTTC.